A few counts support the clone carrying this TCR beta chain. What it binds is unknown. This sample is part of a study of identifying expanded T cells in peripheral blood. General observations from the study: Variance in clone template counts between approximately 2-week samples significantly increased with total template count across all healthy donors.

The table came from immunoSEQ multiplex PCR; TCRdb's copy has only in-frame clones and leaves some out. The table includes around 50,000 clones, about 92% detected once. The sequence derives from a person aged 18 to 75 in good health. Sample: blood.

The CDR3 DNA sequence: TGTGCCAGTAGTATAGGATCTGGTCCCTATGGCTACACCTTC. This gives the protein CASSIGSGPYGYTF. The rearrangement links TRBV19 to TRBJ1-2; no definite D call. The germline CDR1 and CDR2 sequences are LNHDA and SQIVND (reference sequence). The CDR3 spans 14 residues. The germline V and J ends were trimmed by 1 base and 4 bases, with 10 bases remaining between them.